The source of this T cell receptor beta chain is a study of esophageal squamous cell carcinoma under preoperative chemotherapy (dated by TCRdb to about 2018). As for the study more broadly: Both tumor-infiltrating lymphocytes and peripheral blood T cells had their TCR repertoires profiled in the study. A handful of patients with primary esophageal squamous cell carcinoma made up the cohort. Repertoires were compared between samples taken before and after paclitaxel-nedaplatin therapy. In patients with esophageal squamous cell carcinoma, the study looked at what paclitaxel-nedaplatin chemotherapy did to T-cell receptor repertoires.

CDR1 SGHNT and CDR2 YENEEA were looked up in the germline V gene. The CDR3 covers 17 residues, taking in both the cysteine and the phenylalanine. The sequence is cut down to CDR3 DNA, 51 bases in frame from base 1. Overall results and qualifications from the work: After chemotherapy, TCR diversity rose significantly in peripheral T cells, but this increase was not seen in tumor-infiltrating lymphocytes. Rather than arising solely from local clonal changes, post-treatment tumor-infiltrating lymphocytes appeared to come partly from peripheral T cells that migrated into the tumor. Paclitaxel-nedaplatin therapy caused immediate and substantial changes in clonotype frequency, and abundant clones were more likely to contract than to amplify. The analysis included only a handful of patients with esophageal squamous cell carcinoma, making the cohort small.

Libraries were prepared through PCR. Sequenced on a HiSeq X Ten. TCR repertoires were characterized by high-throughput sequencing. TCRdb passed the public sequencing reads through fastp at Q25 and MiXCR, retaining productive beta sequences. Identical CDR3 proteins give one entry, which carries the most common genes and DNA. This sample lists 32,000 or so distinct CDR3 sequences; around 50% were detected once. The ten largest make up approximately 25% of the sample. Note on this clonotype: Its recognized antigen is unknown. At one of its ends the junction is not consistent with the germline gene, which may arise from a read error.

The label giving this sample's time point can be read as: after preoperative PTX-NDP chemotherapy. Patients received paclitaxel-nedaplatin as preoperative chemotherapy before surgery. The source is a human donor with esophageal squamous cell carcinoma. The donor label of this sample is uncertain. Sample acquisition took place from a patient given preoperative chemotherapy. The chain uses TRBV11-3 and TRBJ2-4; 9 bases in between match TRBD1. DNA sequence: TGTGCCAGCAGCTTCGAAGCGGGGACAGGGAACAAAAACATTCAGTACTTT. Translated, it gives CASSFEAGTGNKNIQYF. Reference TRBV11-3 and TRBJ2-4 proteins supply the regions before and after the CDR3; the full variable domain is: EAGVVQSPRYKIIEKKQPVAFWCNPISGHNTLYWYLQNLGQGPELLIRYENEEAVDDSQLPKDRFSAERLKGVDSTLKIQPAELGDSAVYLCASSFEAGTGNKNIQYFGAGTRLSVL.